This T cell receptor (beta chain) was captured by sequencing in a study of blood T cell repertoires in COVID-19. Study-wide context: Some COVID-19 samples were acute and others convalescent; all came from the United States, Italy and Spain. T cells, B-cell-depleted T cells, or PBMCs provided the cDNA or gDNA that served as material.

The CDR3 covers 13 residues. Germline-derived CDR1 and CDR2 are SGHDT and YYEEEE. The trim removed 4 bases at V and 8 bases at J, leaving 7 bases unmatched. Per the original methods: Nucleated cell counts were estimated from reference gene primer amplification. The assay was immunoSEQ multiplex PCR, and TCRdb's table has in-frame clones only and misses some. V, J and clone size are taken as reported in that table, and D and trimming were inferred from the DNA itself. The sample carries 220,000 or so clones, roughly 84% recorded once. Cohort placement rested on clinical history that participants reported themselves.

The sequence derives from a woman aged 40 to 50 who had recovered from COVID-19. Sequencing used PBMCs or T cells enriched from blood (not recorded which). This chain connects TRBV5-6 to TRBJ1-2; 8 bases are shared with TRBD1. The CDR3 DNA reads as TGTGCCAGCAGCACCCAGGGGGCGGGAGGCTACACCTTC. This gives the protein CASSTQGAGGYTF.